This T cell receptor (beta chain) was recovered during a study of control samples from healthy donors and cancer patients. The table came from immunoSEQ multiplex PCR; TCRdb's copy has only in-frame clones and leaves some out. This table holds around 9,000 clones, 91% found once. The receptor comes from a man between 60 and 75 years old with colorectal cancer. The source material was PBMCs.

The CDR3 DNA follows: TGTGCCAGCAGCCAAGATGGAAGCTCTGGAAACACCATATATTTT. Encoded protein: CASSQDGSSGNTIYF. This rearrangement joins TRBV3-1 (or the pseudogene TRBV3-2) to TRBJ1-3; no clear D. The CDR3 contains 15 residues. Between the trimmed V and J ends, which lost 0 bases and 0 bases, there was a span of 6 bases. Germline CDR1 and CDR2: LGHDT and YNNKEL (reference sequence).